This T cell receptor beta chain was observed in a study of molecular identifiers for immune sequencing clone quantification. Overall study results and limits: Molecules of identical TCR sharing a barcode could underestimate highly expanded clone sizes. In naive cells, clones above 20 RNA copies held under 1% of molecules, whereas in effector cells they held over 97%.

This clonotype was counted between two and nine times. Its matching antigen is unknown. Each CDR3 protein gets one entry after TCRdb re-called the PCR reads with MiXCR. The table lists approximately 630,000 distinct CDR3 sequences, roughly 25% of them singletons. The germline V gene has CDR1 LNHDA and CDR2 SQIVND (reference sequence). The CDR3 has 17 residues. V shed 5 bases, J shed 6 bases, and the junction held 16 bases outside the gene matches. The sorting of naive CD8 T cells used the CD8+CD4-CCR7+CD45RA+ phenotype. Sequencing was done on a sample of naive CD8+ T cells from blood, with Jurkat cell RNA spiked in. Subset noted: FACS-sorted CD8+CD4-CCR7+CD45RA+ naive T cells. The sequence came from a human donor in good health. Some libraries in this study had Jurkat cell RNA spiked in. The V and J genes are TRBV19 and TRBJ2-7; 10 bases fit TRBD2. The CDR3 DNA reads TGTGCCAGTAGTCCTCGAGGAGCAGCGGGGGGGCCGGTCGAGCAGTACTTC. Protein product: CASSPRGAAGGPVEQYF. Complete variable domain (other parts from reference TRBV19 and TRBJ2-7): DGGITQSPKYLFRKEGQNVTLSCEQNLNHDAMYWYRQDPGQGLRLIYYSQIVNDFQKGDIAEGYSVSREKKESFPLTVTSAQKNPTAFYLCASSPRGAAGGPVEQYFGPGTRLTVT.